Each of the 12 T cell receptor beta chains below was sequenced from the same sample in a study of blood T cell repertoires in COVID-19. Method: immunoSEQ multiplex PCR; TCRdb's copy keeps in-frame clones and lacks some. The repertoire holds around 140,000 clones, with almost 85% as singletons. The specimen sequenced was peripheral blood. Every receptor here comes from a human donor with acute or convalescent COVID-19. The donor label of this sample is uncertain.

This clone was found once. J is TRBJ1-2 and V is TRBV20-1; D possibly corresponds to TRBD1 (6 bases). Germline lookup yields CDR1 DFQATT and CDR2 SNEGSKA (reference sequence). The CDR3 sequence is 11 residues long. V was shortened by 3 bases and J by 6 bases, with 8 bases between the two germline ends. The CDR3 protein is CSARDSDGYTF. DNA of the CDR3: TGCAGTGCTAGGGACAGCGATGGCTACACCTTC.

The CDR3 nucleotides are TGTGCCAGCGGGAACTCTAGCGTTCCATACGAGCAGTACTTC. Residues: CASGNSSVPYEQYF. V gene TRBV5-4 combines with J gene TRBJ2-7, with D maybe TRBD2 (6 bases). The germline gives CDR1 SGHNT, CDR2 YYREEE (reference sequence). The CDR3 runs to 14 residues. Trimming removed 7 bases at V and 4 bases at J, with 18 bases between.

The V call is TRBV30, the J call TRBJ1-4; D is possibly TRBD1 (6 bases). Between the trimmed V and J ends, which lost 4 bases and 6 bases, there was a span of 15 bases. Germline V gene lookup returns CDR1 GTSNPN and CDR2 SVGIG (reference sequence). The CDR3 is 14 amino acids. The CDR3 DNA reads as TGTGCCTGGAAAGAACAGGGTCCTTATGAAAAACTGTTTTTT. Amino acids: CAWKEQGPYEKLFF.

This chain joins TRBV7-6 and TRBJ2-5; D is perhaps TRBD1 (6 bases). Per the germline V gene, CDR1 is SGHVS and CDR2 is FNYEAQ. The CDR3 spans 15 residues. V lost 5 bases and J 5 bases, leaving 18 bases between the germline ends. Here the CDR3 DNA reads TGTGCCAGCAGCCCAAGGCAGGGGTGGGTGGAGACCCAGTACTTC. Its translation: CASSPRQGWVETQYF.

This clone was observed once. The CDR3 DNA follows: TGTGCCAGCAGCGGCACCGCGGCCAGAAATGAAAAACTGTTTTTT. It is translated as CASSGTAARNEKLFF. V is TRBV9 and J is TRBJ1-4; D ambiguous. With 3 bases removed from V and 5 bases from J, the gap between germline ends came to 14 bases. Looked up from germline, CDR1 is SGDLS and CDR2 is YYNGEE. The CDR3 runs to 15 residues.

The V and J genes are TRBV12-2 and TRBJ1-5; the table's D call TRBD1 went unverified against the DNA. TRBV12-2 corresponds to a pseudogene. The CDR3 loop spans 17 amino acids. CDR3 DNA: TGTGCAAGTCGCACTCAAGAGGGACAGGGGAGGGATCAGCCCCAGCATTTT. Translating it yields CASRTQEGQGRDQPQHF.

The rearrangement uses TRBV6-1 and TRBJ2-7; 13 bases match TRBD2. V gave up 4 bases and J gave up 3 bases; unmatched junction bases: 6. CDR1 MNHNS and CDR2 SASEGT come from the germline V gene. This CDR3 has 16 amino acids. The CDR3 nucleotides read TGTGCCAGCAGTGCTGGGACTAGCGGGGCATTCTACGAGCAGTACTTC. As protein: CASSAGTSGAFYEQYF.

The chain employs TRBV10-3 and TRBJ2-1; TRBD2 matches at 7 bases. Looked up from germline, CDR1 is ENHRY and CDR2 is SYGVKD. V shed 4 bases, J shed 4 bases, and the junction held 7 bases outside the gene matches. This CDR3 is built from 15 residues. The CDR3: CAISGSGGSYNEQFF. The CDR3 coding sequence is TGTGCCATCAGTGGATCGGGGGGATCATACAATGAGCAGTTCTTC.

The gene calls are TRBV4-1 and TRBJ1-4; 9 nucleotides agree with TRBD1. The CDR3 covers 17 residues. With 4 bases clipped from V and 0 bases from J, the junction kept 6 bases outside the gene matches. Looked up from germline, CDR1 is MGHRA and CDR2 is YSYEKL. The CDR3 nucleotides read TGCGCCAGCAGCCCCATAGGACAGGGGACAACTAATGAAAAACTGTTTTTT. Translation: CASSPIGQGTTNEKLFF.

The chain carries TRBV7-2 and TRBJ2-5; TRBD2 aligns across 9 bases. CDR3 length: 16 residues. Germline V lookup: CDR1 SGHTA, CDR2 FQGNSA. The V and J ends lost 3 bases and 5 bases, in that order; junction bases with no gene match: 10. The CDR3 protein is CASSFLSGGPGETQYF. DNA of the CDR3: TGTGCCAGCAGCTTCCTTAGCGGGGGCCCCGGGGAGACCCAGTACTTC. The full variable domain, with the rest looked up from reference TRBV7-2 and TRBJ2-5, is GAGVSQSPSNKVTEKGKDVELRCDPISGHTALYWYRQSLGQGLEFLIYFQGNSAPDKSGLPSDRFSAERTGGSVSTLTIQRTQQEDSAVYLCASSFLSGGPGETQYFGPGTRLLVL.

The genes are TRBV27 and TRBJ2-7; possibly TRBD1 for D (5 bases). The V gene's germline CDR1 is MNHEY and CDR2 SMNVEV (reference sequence). This CDR3 is 16 amino acids long. V was shortened by 4 bases and J by 2 bases, with 18 bases between the two germline ends. CDR3 sequence (DNA): TGTGCCAGCAGTTCAGCAGGGCACCCAGAAACCTACGAGCAGTACTTC. Translation: CASSSAGHPETYEQYF.

The rearrangement links TRBV5-1 to TRBJ2-2; D might be TRBD1 (6 bases). The V and J ends lost 0 bases and 0 bases respectively, with 9 bases between them. Germline V lookup: CDR1 SGHRS, CDR2 YFSETQ. This CDR3 comprises 16 residues. This CDR3 reads CASSLVGTPNTGELFF. The CDR3 coding sequence is TGCGCCAGCAGCTTGGTTGGGACACCGAACACCGGGGAGCTGTTTTTT.